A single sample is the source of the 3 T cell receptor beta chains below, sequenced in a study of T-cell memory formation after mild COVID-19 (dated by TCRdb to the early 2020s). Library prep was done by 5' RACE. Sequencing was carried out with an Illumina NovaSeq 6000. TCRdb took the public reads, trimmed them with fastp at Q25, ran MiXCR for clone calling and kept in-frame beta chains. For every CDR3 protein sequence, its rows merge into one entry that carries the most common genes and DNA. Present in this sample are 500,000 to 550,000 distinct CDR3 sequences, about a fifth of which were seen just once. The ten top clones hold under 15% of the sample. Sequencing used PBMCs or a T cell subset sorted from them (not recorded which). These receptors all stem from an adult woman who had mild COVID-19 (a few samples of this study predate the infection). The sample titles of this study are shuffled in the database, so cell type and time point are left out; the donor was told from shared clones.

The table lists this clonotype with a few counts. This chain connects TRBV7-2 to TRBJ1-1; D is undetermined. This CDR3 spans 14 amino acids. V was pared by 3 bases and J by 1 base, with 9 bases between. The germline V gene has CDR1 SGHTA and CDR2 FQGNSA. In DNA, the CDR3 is TGTGCCAGCAGCTTCTCGAGTTGGAACACTGAAGCTTTCTTT. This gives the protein CASSFSSWNTEAFF. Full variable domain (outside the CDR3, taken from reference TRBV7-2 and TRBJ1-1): GAGVSQSPSNKVTEKGKDVELRCDPISGHTALYWYRQSLGQGLEFLIYFQGNSAPDKSGLPSDRFSAERTGGSVSTLTIQRTQQEDSAVYLCASSFSSWNTEAFFGQGTRLTVV.

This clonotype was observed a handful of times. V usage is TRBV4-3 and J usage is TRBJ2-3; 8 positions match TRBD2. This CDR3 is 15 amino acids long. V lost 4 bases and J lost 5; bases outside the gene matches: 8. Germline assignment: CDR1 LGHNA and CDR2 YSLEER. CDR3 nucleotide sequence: TGCGCCAGCAGCCCCAGCGGGAGTAGCGGAGATACGCAGTATTTT. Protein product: CASSPSGSSGDTQYF.

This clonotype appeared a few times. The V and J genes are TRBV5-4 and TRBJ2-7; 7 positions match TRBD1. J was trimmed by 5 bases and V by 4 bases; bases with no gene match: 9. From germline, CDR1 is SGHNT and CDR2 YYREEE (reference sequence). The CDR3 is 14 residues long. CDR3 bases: TGTGCCAGCAGCCAGTCGACAGGGCCCCACGAGCAGTACTTC. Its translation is CASSQSTGPHEQYF. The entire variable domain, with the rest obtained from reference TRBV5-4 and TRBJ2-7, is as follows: ETGVTQSPTHLIKTRGQQVTLRCSSQSGHNTVSWYQQALGQGPQFIFQYYREEENGRGNFPPRFSGLQFPNYSSELNVNALELDDSALYLCASSQSTGPHEQYFGPGTRLTVT.